The 13 T cell receptor beta chains below all came from one sample that was sequenced in a study of T cell repertoires in cytomegalovirus infection. Their antigens are not known. Each CDR3 protein is one row after TCRdb ran MiXCR on the reads. The repertoire includes under 200,000 distinct CDR3 sequences, about a fifth of them detected once, and about 25% sits in the top ten. This specimen consisted of CD8+ T cells from cultured PBMCs, obtained from culture after CMV antigen stimulation. The source is a human donor in good health (CMV status not recorded). Some clones in this sample may be carry-over from other donors' samples.

V usage is TRBV7-3 and J usage is TRBJ2-1; D perhaps matches TRBD2 (5 bases). This CDR3 has 17 amino acids. The V end was cut by 2 bases, the J end by 0 bases, with 14 bases between. CDR1 and CDR2 (germline): SGHTA, FQGTGA. This chain's CDR3 is CASSLWSGLSSYNEQFF. CDR3 sequence (DNA): TGTGCCAGCAGCTTATGGAGCGGTTTGAGCTCCTACAATGAGCAGTTCTTC.

In this sample, this clonotype turned up a few times. The V and J genes are TRBV12-3 or TRBV12-4 and TRBJ2-7; unclear D gene. CDR3 size: 12 residues. The V and J ends lost 3 bases and 2 bases respectively, with 5 bases between them. CDR3 in amino acids: CASSFQAYEQYF. For the CDR3, the DNA is TGTGCCAGCAGTTTCCAGGCCTACGAGCAGTACTTC.

This clonotype was observed a handful of times. V is TRBV9 and J is TRBJ2-3; the D gene is possibly TRBD2 (6 bases). Germline V gene sequence: CDR1 SGDLS, CDR2 YYNGEE. This CDR3 has 14 residues. With 0 bases removed from V and 6 bases from J, the gap between germline ends came to 11 bases. CDR3 coding DNA: TGTGCCAGCAGCGTAGGCGGGGCGGCCGATACGCAGTATTTT. It translates to CASSVGGAADTQYF.

This clonotype has more than one count but fewer than ten. The V and J genes are TRBV7-8 and TRBJ2-1, with no clear D. The V gene lost 0 bases and the J gene lost 6 bases, with 3 bases spanning the gap. Germline CDR1 SGHVS, CDR2 FQNEAQ. This CDR3 is built from 12 residues. This chain's CDR3 is CASSLAPNEQFF. CDR3 in DNA: TGTGCCAGCAGCTTAGCCCCCAATGAGCAGTTCTTC.

V usage is TRBV7-6 and J usage is TRBJ2-1; TRBD2 matches 11 bases. The trim removed 2 bases at V and 6 bases at J, leaving 9 bases unmatched. The V gene's germline CDR1 is SGHVS and CDR2 FNYEAQ. The length of the CDR3 is 17 residues. The CDR3 DNA is TGTGCCAGCAGCTTATCCCCGGGGCTAGCGGGGGGCAATGAGCAGTTCTTC. As protein: CASSLSPGLAGGNEQFF.

V usage is TRBV9 and J usage is TRBJ2-7; 10 bases map to TRBD1. CDR1 and CDR2 from the germline V gene are SGDLS and YYNGEE. Trimming cost V 2 bases and J 6 bases; bases outside gene matches: 2. The CDR3 is 13 amino acids. CDR3 bases: TGTGCCAGCAGCGTCGGGACAGGGGCCGAGCAGTACTTC. Translating gives CASSVGTGAEQYF.

The chain is built from TRBV25-1 and TRBJ2-5; D not resolved. Trimming removed 2 bases from V and 5 bases from J, with 9 bases in between. CDR3 size: 13 residues. Germline CDR1 and CDR2: MGHDK and SYGVNS. The CDR3 DNA sequence: TGTGCCAGCAGTGAAGGGGTCGTGGAGACCCAGTACTTC. Translating it yields CASSEGVVETQYF.

This clonotype was counted a few times. This chain joins TRBV2 and TRBJ1-5, with TRBD1 identical over 8 bases. There are 14 residues in the CDR3. CDR1 is SNHLY, CDR2 FYNNEI, per germline. V trimming: 5 bases; J trimming: 7 bases; junction bases outside the gene matches: 7. CDR3 loop: CASSIRQGRQPQHF. The DNA of the CDR3 is TGTGCCAGCAGTATACGACAGGGGAGGCAGCCCCAGCATTTT.

This clonotype was found many times. The V gene is TRBV12-3 or TRBV12-4, the J gene TRBJ1-1, with D unresolved. The germline V and J ends were trimmed by 0 bases and 6 bases, with 5 bases remaining between them. CDR3 size: 12 residues. CDR3 bases: TGTGCCAGCAGTTTAGCTAACGCTGAAGCTTTCTTT. As protein: CASSLANAEAFF.

This clonotype turned up a few times. The CDR3 DNA reads TGTGCCAGCAGTAAAAGGACAGCTTCCACAGATACGCAGTATTTT. Translation: CASSKRTASTDTQYF. The chain links TRBV27 to TRBJ2-3; tentatively, D is TRBD1 (6 bases). V was pared by 5 bases and J by 2 bases, with 14 bases between. Germline-derived CDR1 and CDR2 are MNHEY and SMNVEV (reference sequence). The CDR3 is 15 residues long.

The rearrangement joins TRBV7-7 to TRBJ2-1, with 8 bases aligning to TRBD1. Germline V gene sequence: CDR1 SSHAT, CDR2 FNYEAQ (reference sequence). V lost 4 bases, J lost 3 bases, and 8 bases stayed unmatched. CDR3 length: 16 residues. In nucleotides, the CDR3 is TGTGCCAGCAGCTCCACCCAGGGGGCAAACTACAATGAGCAGTTCTTC. It translates to CASSSTQGANYNEQFF.

The chain employs TRBV7-8 and TRBJ1-1; 8 bases align to TRBD1. This CDR3 is built from 13 residues. V shed 2 bases, J shed 7 bases, and the junction held 3 bases outside the gene matches. Per germline, CDR1 SGHVS and CDR2 FQNEAQ. Here the CDR3 DNA reads TGTGCCAGCAGCTTACGGACAGGGCTTGAAGCTTTCTTT. As protein: CASSLRTGLEAFF.

The chain joins TRBV7-8 to TRBJ1-2; D not certain. This CDR3 contains 16 residues. Trimming pared 2 bases from V and 3 bases from J, leaving 16 bases between. The germline CDR1 and CDR2 sequences are SGHVS and FQNEAQ. The CDR3 sequence is CASSLYTAGKDYGYTF. In DNA, the CDR3 is TGTGCCAGCAGCTTATATACCGCGGGAAAGGACTATGGCTACACCTTC.